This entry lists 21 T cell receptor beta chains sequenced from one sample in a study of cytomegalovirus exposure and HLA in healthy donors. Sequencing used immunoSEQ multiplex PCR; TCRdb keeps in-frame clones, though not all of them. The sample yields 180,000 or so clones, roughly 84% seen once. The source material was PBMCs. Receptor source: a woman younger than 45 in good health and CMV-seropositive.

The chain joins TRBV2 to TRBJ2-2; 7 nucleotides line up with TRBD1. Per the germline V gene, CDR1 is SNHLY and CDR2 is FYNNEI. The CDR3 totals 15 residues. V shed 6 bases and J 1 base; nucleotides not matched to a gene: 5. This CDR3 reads CASRTGQLNTGELFF. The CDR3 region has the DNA TGTGCCAGCAGGACGGGACAGCTGAACACCGGGGAGCTGTTTTTT.

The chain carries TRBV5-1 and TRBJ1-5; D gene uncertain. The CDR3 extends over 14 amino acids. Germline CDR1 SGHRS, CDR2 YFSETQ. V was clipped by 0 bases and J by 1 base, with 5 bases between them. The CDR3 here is CASSLGVSNQPQHF. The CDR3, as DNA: TGCGCCAGCAGCTTGGGTGTAAGCAATCAGCCCCAGCATTTT. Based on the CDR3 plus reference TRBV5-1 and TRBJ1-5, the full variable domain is KAGVTQTPRYLIKTRGQQVTLSCSPISGHRSVSWYQQTPGQGLQFLFEYFSETQRNKGNFPGRFSGRQFSNSRSEMNVSTLELGDSALYLCASSLGVSNQPQHFGDGTRLSIL.

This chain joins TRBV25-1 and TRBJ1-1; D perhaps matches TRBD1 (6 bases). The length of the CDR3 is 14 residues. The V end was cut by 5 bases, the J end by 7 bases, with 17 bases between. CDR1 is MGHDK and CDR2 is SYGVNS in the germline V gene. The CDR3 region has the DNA TGTGCCAGCAGTTCGGCCAGGGGACCCGGTGAAGCTTTCTTT. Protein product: CASSSARGPGEAFF. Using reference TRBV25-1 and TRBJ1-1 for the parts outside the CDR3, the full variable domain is EADIYQTPRYLVIGTGKKITLECSQTMGHDKMYWYQQDPGMELHLIHYSYGVNSTEKGDLSSESTVSRIRTEHFPLTLESARPSHTSQYLCASSSARGPGEAFFGQGTRLTVV.

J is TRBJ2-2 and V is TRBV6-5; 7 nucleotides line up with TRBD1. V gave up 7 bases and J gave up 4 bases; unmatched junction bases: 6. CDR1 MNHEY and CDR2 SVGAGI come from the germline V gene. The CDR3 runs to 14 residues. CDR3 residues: CASINRGGTGELFF. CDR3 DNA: TGTGCCAGCATCAACAGGGGTGGCACCGGGGAGCTGTTTTTT.

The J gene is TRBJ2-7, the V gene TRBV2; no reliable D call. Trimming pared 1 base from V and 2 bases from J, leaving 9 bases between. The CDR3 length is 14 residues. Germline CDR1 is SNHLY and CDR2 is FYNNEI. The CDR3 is CASSEGSPAYEQYF. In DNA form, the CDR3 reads TGTGCCAGCAGTGAAGGGTCCCCGGCCTACGAGCAGTACTTC. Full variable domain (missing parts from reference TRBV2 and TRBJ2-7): EPEVTQTPSHQVTQMGQEVILRCVPISNHLYFYWYRQILGQKVEFLVSFYNNEISEKSEIFDDQFSVERPDGSNFTLKIRSTKLEDSAMYFCASSEGSPAYEQYFGPGTRLTVT.

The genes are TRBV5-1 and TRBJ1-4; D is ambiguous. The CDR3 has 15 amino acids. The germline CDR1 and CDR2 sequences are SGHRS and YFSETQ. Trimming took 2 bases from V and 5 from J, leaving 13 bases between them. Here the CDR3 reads CASSFTSGKNEKLFF. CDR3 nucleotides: TGCGCCAGCAGCTTTACTAGCGGGAAGAATGAAAAACTGTTTTTT.

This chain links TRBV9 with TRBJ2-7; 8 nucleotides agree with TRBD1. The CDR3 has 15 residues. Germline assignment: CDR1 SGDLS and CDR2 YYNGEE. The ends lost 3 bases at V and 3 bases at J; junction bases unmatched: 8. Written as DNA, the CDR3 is TGTGCCAGCAGCGCGAGTGGGACAGGCTACTACGAGCAGTACTTC. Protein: CASSASGTGYYEQYF.

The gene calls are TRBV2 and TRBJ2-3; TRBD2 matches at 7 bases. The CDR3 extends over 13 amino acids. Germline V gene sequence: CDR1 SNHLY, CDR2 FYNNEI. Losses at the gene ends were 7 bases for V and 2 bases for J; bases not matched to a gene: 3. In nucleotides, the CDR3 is TGTGCCAGCACAGGGACTAACACAGATACGCAGTATTTT. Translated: CASTGTNTDTQYF.

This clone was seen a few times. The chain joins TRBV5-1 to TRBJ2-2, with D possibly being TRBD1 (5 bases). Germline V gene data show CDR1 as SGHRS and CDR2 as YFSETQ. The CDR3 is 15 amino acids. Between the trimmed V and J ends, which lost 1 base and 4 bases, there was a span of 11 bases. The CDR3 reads CASSLQGLSTGELFF. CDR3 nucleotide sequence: TGCGCCAGCAGCTTGCAGGGATTGAGCACCGGGGAGCTGTTTTTT.

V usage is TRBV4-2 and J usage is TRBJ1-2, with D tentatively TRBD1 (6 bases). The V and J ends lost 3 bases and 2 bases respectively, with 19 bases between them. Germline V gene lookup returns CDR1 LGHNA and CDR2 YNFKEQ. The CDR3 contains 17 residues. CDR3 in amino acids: CASSQLEGGRRNYGYTF. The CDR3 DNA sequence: TGTGCCAGCAGCCAGTTGGAGGGGGGGAGGCGCAACTATGGCTACACCTTC.

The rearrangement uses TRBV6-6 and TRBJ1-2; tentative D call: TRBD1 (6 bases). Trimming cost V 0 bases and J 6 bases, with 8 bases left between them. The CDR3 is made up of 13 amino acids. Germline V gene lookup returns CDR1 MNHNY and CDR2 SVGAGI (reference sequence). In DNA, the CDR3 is TGTGCCAGCAGTTACTCGGGGGACAATGGCTACACCTTC. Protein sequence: CASSYSGDNGYTF.

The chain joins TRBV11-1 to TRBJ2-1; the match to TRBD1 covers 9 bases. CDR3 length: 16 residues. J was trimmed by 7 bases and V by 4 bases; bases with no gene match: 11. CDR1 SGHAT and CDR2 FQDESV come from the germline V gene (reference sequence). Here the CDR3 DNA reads TGTGCCAGCAGCTCAATGGACAGGGGATATGAGAATGAGCAGTTCTTC. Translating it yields CASSSMDRGYENEQFF.

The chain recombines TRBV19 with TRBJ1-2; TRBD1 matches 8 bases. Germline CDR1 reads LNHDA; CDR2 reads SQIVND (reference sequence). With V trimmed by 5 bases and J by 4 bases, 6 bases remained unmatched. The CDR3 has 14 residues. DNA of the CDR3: TGTGCCAGTAGTCGACAGGGGTCTTCCTATGGCTACACCTTC. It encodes CASSRQGSSYGYTF.

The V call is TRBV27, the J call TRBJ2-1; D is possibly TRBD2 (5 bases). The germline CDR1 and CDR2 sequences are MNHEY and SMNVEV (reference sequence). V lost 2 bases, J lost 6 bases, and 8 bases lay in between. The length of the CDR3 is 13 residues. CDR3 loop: CASSLGGGNEQFF. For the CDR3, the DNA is TGTGCCAGCAGTTTAGGAGGTGGCAATGAGCAGTTCTTC.

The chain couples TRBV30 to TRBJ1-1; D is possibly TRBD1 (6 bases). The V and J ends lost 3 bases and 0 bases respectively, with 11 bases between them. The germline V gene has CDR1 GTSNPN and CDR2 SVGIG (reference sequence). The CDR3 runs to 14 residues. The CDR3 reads CAWSWDTMNTEAFF. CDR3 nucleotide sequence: TGTGCCTGGAGCTGGGACACCATGAACACTGAAGCTTTCTTT.

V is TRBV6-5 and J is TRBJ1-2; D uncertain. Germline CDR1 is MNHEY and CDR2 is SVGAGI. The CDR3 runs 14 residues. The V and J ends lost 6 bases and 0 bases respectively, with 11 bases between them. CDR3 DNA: TGTGCCAGCAGCAGGACTGCTTCTAACTATGGCTACACCTTC. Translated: CASSRTASNYGYTF.

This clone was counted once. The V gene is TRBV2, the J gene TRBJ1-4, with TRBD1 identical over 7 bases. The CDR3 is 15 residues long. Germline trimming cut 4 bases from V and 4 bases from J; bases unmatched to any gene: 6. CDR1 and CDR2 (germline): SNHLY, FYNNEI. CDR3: CASSGGQLINEKLFF. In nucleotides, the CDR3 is TGTGCCAGCAGTGGGGGACAGTTGATTAATGAAAAACTGTTTTTT.

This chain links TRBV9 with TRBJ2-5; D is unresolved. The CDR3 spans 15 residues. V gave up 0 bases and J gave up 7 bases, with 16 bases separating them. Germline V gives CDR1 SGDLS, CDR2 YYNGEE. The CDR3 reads CASSVGVLASVTQYF. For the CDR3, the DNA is TGTGCCAGCAGCGTAGGGGTGTTAGCAAGTGTGACCCAGTACTTC. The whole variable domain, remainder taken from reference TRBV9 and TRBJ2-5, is DSGVTQTPKHLITATGQRVTLRCSPRSGDLSVYWYQQSLDQGLQFLIQYYNGEERAKGNILERFSAQQFPDLHSELNLSSLELGDSALYFCASSVGVLASVTQYFGPGTRLLVL.

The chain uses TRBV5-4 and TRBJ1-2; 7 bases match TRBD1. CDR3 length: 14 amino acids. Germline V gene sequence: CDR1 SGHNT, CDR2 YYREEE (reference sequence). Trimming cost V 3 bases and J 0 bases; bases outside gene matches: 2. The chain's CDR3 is CASSWDSTNYGYTF. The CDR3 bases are TGTGCCAGCAGCTGGGACAGCACTAACTATGGCTACACCTTC.

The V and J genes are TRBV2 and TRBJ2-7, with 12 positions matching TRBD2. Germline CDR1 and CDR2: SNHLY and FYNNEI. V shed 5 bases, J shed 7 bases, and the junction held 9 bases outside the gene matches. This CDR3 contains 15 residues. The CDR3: CASSPILAGGGEQYF. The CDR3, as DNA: TGTGCCAGCAGTCCGATACTAGCGGGAGGAGGGGAGCAGTACTTC.

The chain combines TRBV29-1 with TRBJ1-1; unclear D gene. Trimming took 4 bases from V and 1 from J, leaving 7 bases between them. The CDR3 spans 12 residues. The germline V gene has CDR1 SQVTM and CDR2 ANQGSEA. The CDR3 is CSVVRQNTEAFF. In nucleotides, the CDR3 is TGCAGCGTTGTGCGGCAGAACACTGAAGCTTTCTTT. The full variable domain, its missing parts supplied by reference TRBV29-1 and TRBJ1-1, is SAVISQKPSRDICQRGTSLTIQCQVDSQVTMMFWYRQQPGQSLTLIATANQGSEATYESGFVIDKFPISRPNLTFSTLTVSNMSPEDSSIYLCSVVRQNTEAFFGQGTRLTVV.